Detailed here is one TCR beta chain. Its target is not known. The CDR3 is 17 residues long. Germline V gives CDR1 SGHKS, CDR2 YYEKEE (reference sequence). The V and J ends lost 0 bases and 6 bases respectively, with 16 bases between them. This sample was taken from a study of cytomegalovirus exposure and HLA in healthy donors. The study, taken as a whole, reports: For presence/absence analyses, sequencing depth was assumed to be roughly uniform across donors. Earlier analysis yielded a pattern in which most TCR beta V segments were productive about 87% or about 30% of the time.

Primers included in the PCR were 60 Vbeta and 13 Jbeta primers. Under the authors' procedure: Unique TCR beta chains totaled roughly 80 million in a later count, with approximately 11 million of them shared. Profiled with immunoSEQ multiplex PCR; TCRdb holds only in-frame clones, not every one. V, J and clone size are those of that table, while D and trimming were read from the DNA. Counted here are about 190,000 clones, almost 80% occurring once; the ten biggest clones make up roughly 1.6%. The sequenced material came from PBMCs. The receptor was derived from a woman between 18 and 29 years old in good health and CMV-seronegative. The chain combines TRBV5-5 with TRBJ1-6; D is unresolved. CDR3 coding DNA: TGTGCCAGCAGCTTGGGACACCCCCAGATGTTTAATTCACCCCTCCACTTT. Its translation is CASSLGHPQMFNSPLHF.